This entry lists 3 T cell receptor beta chains sequenced from one sample in a study of patients and donors after allogeneic stem cell transplantation. TCRdb redid the calling of the RT-PCR reads with MiXCR, one entry per CDR3 protein. The table records about a million distinct CDR3 sequences, approximately 19% of them present only once. The sample comprised blood, either unsorted or a sorted T cell fraction (not recorded which). The receptors stem from a human donor who was either an allogeneic HSCT recipient or a stem cell or donor lymphocyte infusion donor (not recorded which). It is not recorded whose cells these are; they may come from a transplant donor.

CDR3 nucleotides: TGTGCCAGCAGCGGACCGGGACAGGGGTACGAGCAGTACTTC. The encoded protein is CASSGPGQGYEQYF. The chain recombines TRBV9 with TRBJ2-7; 10 positions agree with TRBD1. CDR1 and CDR2 (germline): SGDLS, YYNGEE. There are 14 residues in the CDR3. Trimming took 3 bases from V and 4 from J; bases not matched to a gene: 4.

The chain recombines TRBV2 with TRBJ1-2; D is undetermined. Trimming took 1 base from V and 4 from J, leaving 7 bases between them. The length of the CDR3 is 13 residues. Germline CDR1 and CDR2: SNHLY and FYNNEI. In DNA form, the CDR3 reads TGTGCCAGCAGTGAAGACAGACCCTATGGCTACACCTTC. Amino acids: CASSEDRPYGYTF.

Written as DNA, the CDR3 is TGTGCCAGCAGTTTACGACCAGAGGGAAACACCATATATTTT. Translation: CASSLRPEGNTIYF. V and J are TRBV27 and TRBJ1-3; D remains unclear. V lost 2 bases and J lost 4, with 9 bases in between. CDR1 MNHEY and CDR2 SMNVEV come from the germline V gene (reference sequence). The CDR3 sequence is 14 residues long.